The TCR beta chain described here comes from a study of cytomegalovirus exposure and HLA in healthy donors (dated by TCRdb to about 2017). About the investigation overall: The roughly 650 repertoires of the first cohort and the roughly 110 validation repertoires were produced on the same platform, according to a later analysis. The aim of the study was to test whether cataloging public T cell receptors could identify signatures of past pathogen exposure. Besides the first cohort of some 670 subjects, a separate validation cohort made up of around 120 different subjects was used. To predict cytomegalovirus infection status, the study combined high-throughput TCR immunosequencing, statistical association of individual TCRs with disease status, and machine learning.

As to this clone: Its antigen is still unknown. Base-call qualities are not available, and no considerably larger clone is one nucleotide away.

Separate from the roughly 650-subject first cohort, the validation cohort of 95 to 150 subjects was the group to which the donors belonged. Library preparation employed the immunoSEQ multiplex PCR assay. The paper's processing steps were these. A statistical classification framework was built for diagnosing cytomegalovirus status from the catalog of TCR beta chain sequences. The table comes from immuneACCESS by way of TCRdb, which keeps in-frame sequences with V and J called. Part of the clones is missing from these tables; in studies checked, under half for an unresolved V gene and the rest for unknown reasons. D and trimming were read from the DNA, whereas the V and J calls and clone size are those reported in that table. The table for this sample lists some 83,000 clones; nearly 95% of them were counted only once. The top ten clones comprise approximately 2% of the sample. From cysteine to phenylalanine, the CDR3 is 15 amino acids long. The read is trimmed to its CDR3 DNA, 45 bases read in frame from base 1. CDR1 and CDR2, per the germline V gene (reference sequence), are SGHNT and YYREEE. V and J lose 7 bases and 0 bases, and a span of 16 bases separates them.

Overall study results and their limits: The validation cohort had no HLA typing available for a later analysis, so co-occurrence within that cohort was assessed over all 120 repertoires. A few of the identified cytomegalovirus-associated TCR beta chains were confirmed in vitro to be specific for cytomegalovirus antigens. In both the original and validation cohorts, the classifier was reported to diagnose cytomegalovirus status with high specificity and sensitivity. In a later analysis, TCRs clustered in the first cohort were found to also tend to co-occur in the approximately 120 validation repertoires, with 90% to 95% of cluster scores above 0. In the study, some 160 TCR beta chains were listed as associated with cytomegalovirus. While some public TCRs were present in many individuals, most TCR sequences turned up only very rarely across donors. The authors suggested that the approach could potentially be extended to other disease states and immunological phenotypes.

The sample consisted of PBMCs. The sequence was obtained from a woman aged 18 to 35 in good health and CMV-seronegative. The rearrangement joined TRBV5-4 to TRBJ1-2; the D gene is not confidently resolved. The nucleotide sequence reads TGTGCCAGCTCCGGTGAACTCTTGCCTAACTATGGCTACACCTTC. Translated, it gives CASSGELLPNYGYTF.